One sample yielded the 18 T cell receptor beta chains listed below, sequenced in a study of T-cell reconstitution after alpha-beta-depleted transplantation in children. Unique molecular identifiers were used in preparing the TCRbeta library. MiXCR, applied by TCRdb to the PCR reads, yields one record per CDR3 protein. The data contain about 980,000 distinct CDR3 sequences, around 30% of them singletons. Here the sequenced sample was PBMCs, mostly from graft donor cells, taken 360 days after TCRalphabeta/CD19-depleted stem cell transplant. These receptors were taken from a boy in the first two years of life who had a stem cell transplant for SCID, so the T cells may come from the graft donor.

CDR3 DNA sequence: TGTGCCAGCAGTGAACTCCCCAGGCCGAACTACAATGAGCAGTTCTTC. It yields the protein CASSELPRPNYNEQFF. The chain joins TRBV2 to TRBJ2-1, with no clear D. Trimming left V 2 bases short and J 3 bases short, with 14 bases between. The CDR3 has 16 amino acids. CDR1 and CDR2 from the germline V gene are SNHLY and FYNNEI.

V usage is TRBV4-2 and J usage is TRBJ2-2; 12 bases align to TRBD2. The CDR3 has 16 amino acids. The junction had 3 bases not matched to a gene; V was cut back by 4 bases and J by 3 bases. Germline assignment: CDR1 LGHNA and CDR2 YNFKEQ. The CDR3 DNA reads as TGTGCCAGCAGCCCCTGGACTAGCGGGGACACCGGGGAGCTGTTTTTT. Protein sequence: CASSPWTSGDTGELFF.

This clonotype was counted a few times. CDR3 protein: CASRGDSTDTQYF. DNA for the CDR3: TGTGCCAGCAGGGGGGATAGCACAGATACGCAGTATTTT. The genes are TRBV6-6 and TRBJ2-3, with D possibly being TRBD1 or TRBD2 (5 bases each). There are 13 residues in the CDR3. The V gene's germline CDR1 is MNHNY and CDR2 SVGAGI (reference sequence). V was trimmed by 6 bases and J by 0 bases, leaving 7 bases between them.

A few counts support this clonotype. The J gene is TRBJ1-2, the V gene TRBV7-2, with D perhaps TRBD1 (5 bases). The germline V and J ends were trimmed by 4 bases and 4 bases, with 13 bases remaining between them. The CDR3 runs to 14 residues. Germline lookup yields CDR1 SGHTA and CDR2 FQGNSA. CDR3 loop: CASSSGLGPYGYTF. The CDR3 DNA is TGTGCCAGCAGCTCGGGACTGGGCCCCTATGGCTACACCTTC.

The rearrangement joins TRBV7-2 to TRBJ1-3; TRBD1 aligns across 7 bases. The CDR3 is made up of 13 amino acids. Germline-derived CDR1 and CDR2 are SGHTA and FQGNSA. Unmatched junction bases numbered 8, after V lost 7 bases and J lost 8 bases. The CDR3 region is CASMWDSLDTIYF. The CDR3 coding sequence is TGTGCCAGCATGTGGGACAGTCTAGACACCATATATTTT.

This clonotype appeared a few times. The CDR3 reads CSARGGRGRQETQYF. CDR3 DNA: TGCAGTGCTAGGGGCGGGCGGGGGAGGCAAGAGACCCAGTACTTC. The rearrangement joins TRBV20-1 to TRBJ2-5; the match to TRBD2 covers 7 bases. The CDR3 is made up of 15 amino acids. Germline V gene lookup returns CDR1 DFQATT and CDR2 SNEGSKA (reference sequence). V gave up 3 bases and J gave up 2 bases; unmatched junction bases: 9.

The V call is TRBV10-3, the J call TRBJ2-3; D call uncertain. V shed 5 bases and J shed 0 bases, with 15 bases lying between them. This CDR3 has 16 residues. In germline, CDR1 is ENHRY, CDR2 SYGVKD. The CDR3 is CAISQRPRESTDTQYF. The CDR3 bases are TGTGCCATCAGTCAACGCCCGCGAGAGAGCACAGATACGCAGTATTTT.

The chain uses TRBV2 and TRBJ2-1; D unclear. The CDR3 is 16 amino acids. CDR1 and CDR2 from the germline V gene are SNHLY and FYNNEI. V was clipped by 8 bases and J by 2 bases, with 19 bases between them. The CDR3 spells CASLTLRTPAYNEQFF. The CDR3 DNA sequence: TGTGCCAGCCTTACCTTGCGGACGCCTGCCTACAATGAGCAGTTCTTC. The whole variable domain, filled in from reference TRBV2 and TRBJ2-1, reads EPEVTQTPSHQVTQMGQEVILRCVPISNHLYFYWYRQILGQKVEFLVSFYNNEISEKSEIFDDQFSVERPDGSNFTLKIRSTKLEDSAMYFCASLTLRTPAYNEQFFGPGTRLTVL.

This clonotype was detected only a few times. V is TRBV6-2 or TRBV6-3 and J is TRBJ2-1, with D possibly matching TRBD2 (6 bases). Germline-derived CDR1 and CDR2 are MNHEY and SVGEGT. With 0 bases removed from V and 1 base from J, the gap between germline ends came to 10 bases. This CDR3 is built from 16 residues. CDR3 protein: CASSYSSGVSYNEQFF. For the CDR3, the DNA is TGTGCCAGCAGTTACTCTTCGGGGGTGTCCTACAATGAGCAGTTCTTC.

As for this clonotype: This CDR3 is missing its conserved last phenylalanine or tryptophan, likely due to a read error. V is TRBV11-1 and J is TRBJ2-1; D gene ambiguous. Trimming pared 5 bases from V and 8 bases from J, leaving 13 bases between. The CDR3 extends over 13 amino acids. Germline values: CDR1 SGHAT, CDR2 FQDESV (reference sequence). In DNA, the CDR3 is TGTGCCAGCAGCCTCATTGTCACCCATGAGCAGTTCTCC. Amino acid sequence: CASSLIVTHEQFS.

This clonotype was seen a few times. The rearrangement uses TRBV20-1 and TRBJ1-4; TRBD1 aligns across 8 bases. CDR3 size: 15 residues. Germline CDR1 and CDR2: DFQATT and SNEGSKA (reference sequence). V lost 2 bases and J lost 4; bases outside the gene matches: 6. CDR3 sequence reads: CSARPSGQVNEKLFF. The CDR3 DNA reads TGCAGTGCTAGACCCTCGGGACAGGTTAATGAAAAACTGTTTTTT.

This clonotype was seen only a few times. V is TRBV12-3 or TRBV12-4 and J is TRBJ2-1, with 7 bases that match TRBD2. The length of the CDR3 is 15 residues. J was trimmed by 3 bases and V by 8 bases; bases with no gene match: 10. The CDR3 DNA follows: TGTGCCAGCGCAAACGGGGGGTCCGGCTACAATGAGCAGTTCTTC. The encoded protein is CASANGGSGYNEQFF.

The rearrangement links TRBV18 to TRBJ2-1; possibly TRBD2 for D (6 bases). Germline values: CDR1 KGHSH, CDR2 LQKENI. This CDR3 has 13 amino acids. Trimming pared 1 base from V and 8 bases from J, leaving 9 bases between. The CDR3 here is CASSPRGVHEQFF. The DNA for the CDR3 is TGTGCCAGCTCACCACGGGGGGTCCATGAGCAGTTCTTC.

This clonotype was picked up a small number of times. The chain has TRBV20-1 and TRBJ2-7; no clear D. CDR3 length equals 12 residues. V lost 5 bases, J lost 0 bases, and 8 bases lay in between. CDR1 and CDR2 from the germline V gene are DFQATT and SNEGSKA (reference sequence). CDR3 residues: CSAGRFSYEQYF. In nucleotides, the CDR3 is TGCAGTGCTGGACGTTTCTCCTACGAGCAGTACTTC.

This clonotype showed up just a few times. The V call is TRBV4-3, the J call TRBJ2-3, with 9 bases matching TRBD2. This CDR3 is 17 amino acids long. J gave up 0 bases and V 0 bases, and 4 bases lay outside the gene matches. The V gene's germline CDR1 is LGHNA and CDR2 YSLEER. DNA for the CDR3: TGCGCCAGCAGCCAAGACTTTACTAGCGGGAGCACAGATACGCAGTATTTT. Amino acids: CASSQDFTSGSTDTQYF.

In this sample, this clonotype turned up many times. This chain uses TRBV18 with TRBJ2-1, with 8 bases identical to TRBD2. With 4 bases clipped from V and 1 base from J, the junction kept 6 bases outside the gene matches. CDR1 KGHSH and CDR2 LQKENI come from the germline V gene. The length of the CDR3 is 16 residues. In DNA form, the CDR3 reads TGTGCCAGCTCACTGCGGGGGGCAGGGTCCTACAATGAGCAGTTCTTC. This translates into CASSLRGAGSYNEQFF.

There are a few counts of this clonotype. The chain employs TRBV4-1 and TRBJ2-3; tentative D call: TRBD2 (6 bases). Per the germline V gene, CDR1 is MGHRA and CDR2 is YSYEKL. The CDR3 runs 16 residues. With 5 bases removed from V and 1 base from J, the gap between germline ends came to 16 bases. CDR3 bases: TGCGCCAGCAGCGGACGGGACTTTCAAGGCACAGATACGCAGTATTTT. Amino acid sequence: CASSGRDFQGTDTQYF.

This clonotype has more than one count but fewer than ten. The J gene is TRBJ1-1, the V gene TRBV2, with unresolved D. V was shortened by 2 bases and J by 1 base, with 8 bases between the two germline ends. CDR1 is SNHLY and CDR2 is FYNNEI in the germline V gene. CDR3 size: 14 residues. The CDR3 DNA sequence: TGTGCCAGCAGTGAAATAGGCCAGAACACTGAAGCTTTCTTT. Encoded protein: CASSEIGQNTEAFF.